These 11 T cell receptor beta chains share one sample of origin, sequenced in a study of blood T cell repertoires in COVID-19. Measured with immunoSEQ multiplex PCR; TCRdb has only the in-frame clones, and not every one. The sample carries a few hundred thousand clones, approximately 82% recorded once. Sequencing was performed on peripheral blood. The receptor source for this set is a man aged 45-60 years with active or convalescent COVID-19.

This sequence joins TRBV5-1 and TRBJ2-5, with a possible D match to TRBD2 (6 bases). Germline V gene lookup returns CDR1 SGHRS and CDR2 YFSETQ. This CDR3 is 14 amino acids long. V lost 7 bases, J lost 1 base, and 14 bases lay in between. CDR3 bases: TGCGCCAGCGGCGTTGGCGGGACCCAAGAGACCCAGTACTTC. Its protein product is CASGVGGTQETQYF.

The V call is TRBV2, the J call TRBJ2-1, with 9 bases matching TRBD1. Looked up from germline, CDR1 is SNHLY and CDR2 is FYNNEI. The CDR3 is made up of 17 amino acids. The trim removed 2 bases at V and 8 bases at J, leaving 13 bases unmatched. CDR3 in amino acids: CASSEPAGGQGGYEQFF. In nucleotides, the CDR3 is TGTGCCAGCAGTGAACCAGCCGGGGGACAGGGCGGTTATGAGCAGTTCTTC.

This clone has a single count. The chain employs TRBV28 and TRBJ1-1, with D perhaps TRBD1 (6 bases). Germline CDR1 MDHEN, CDR2 SYDVKM. V lost 2 bases and J lost 3, with 19 bases in between. CDR3 size: 17 residues. The CDR3 protein is CASSLPGHRAGDTEAFF. The DNA of the CDR3 is TGTGCCAGCAGTTTACCGGGCCACAGGGCGGGAGACACTGAAGCTTTCTTT.

The rearrangement joins TRBV27 to TRBJ2-7, with TRBD2 matching 8 bases. This CDR3 is 15 amino acids long. Trimming removed 5 bases from V and 2 bases from J; junction bases left unmatched: 8. Germline V gene data show CDR1 as MNHEY and CDR2 as SMNVEV (reference sequence). In nucleotides, the CDR3 is TGTGCCAGCAGTAAGGGACTAGGGAAAACCTACGAGCAGTACTTC. The encoded protein is CASSKGLGKTYEQYF.

This clone was picked up one time. This chain connects TRBV6-5 to TRBJ1-1; D is unclear. Germline V lookup: CDR1 MNHEY, CDR2 SVGAGI. The ends were cut back, 2 bases at V and 1 base at J, with 8 bases in the middle. This CDR3 has 14 residues. CDR3 bases: TGTGCCAGCAGTTACCGACCAGGGAACACTGAAGCTTTCTTT. It specifies CASSYRPGNTEAFF.

CDR3 sequence (DNA): TGTGCCAGCAGCTTAGTCGGGAGGGCCACGGAGACCCAGTACTTC. Its translation: CASSLVGRATETQYF. V gene TRBV7-6 combines with J gene TRBJ2-5; 8 bases line up with TRBD2. The ends lost 1 base at V and 5 bases at J; junction bases unmatched: 6. Germline V gene lookup returns CDR1 SGHVS and CDR2 FNYEAQ. The CDR3 covers 15 residues.

The chain is built from TRBV19 and TRBJ1-1; TRBD1 matches at 8 bases. Trimming took 5 bases from V and 3 from J; bases not matched to a gene: 8. Looked up from germline, CDR1 is LNHDA and CDR2 is SQIVND (reference sequence). The CDR3 length is 15 residues. The DNA of the CDR3 is TGTGCCAGTAGTTCATCCGGGACAGGAGACACTGAAGCTTTCTTT. It yields the protein CASSSSGTGDTEAFF.

The rearrangement joins TRBV2 to TRBJ2-2; 9 bases map to TRBD2. The CDR3 length is 17 residues. The V and J ends lost 0 bases and 3 bases, in that order; junction bases with no gene match: 5. Germline CDR1 reads SNHLY; CDR2 reads FYNNEI. CDR3 DNA sequence: TGTGCCAGCAGTGAAGCGCTGGCGGGGGGGGACACCGGGGAGCTGTTTTTT. Encoded protein: CASSEALAGGDTGELFF.

This chain's CDR3 is CSASTSGRAGGTDTQYF. The CDR3 nucleotides are TGCAGTGCTAGTACTAGCGGGAGGGCCGGGGGCACAGATACGCAGTATTTT. This rearrangement joins TRBV20-1 to TRBJ2-3; 13 bases are a match to TRBD2. Germline trimming cut 3 bases from V and 1 base from J; bases unmatched to any gene: 7. Germline V gene data show CDR1 as DFQATT and CDR2 as SNEGSKA (reference sequence). The CDR3 runs to 17 residues.

This clone came up a few times. The chain joins TRBV5-1 to TRBJ1-1, with D uncertain. The V gene's germline CDR1 is SGHRS and CDR2 YFSETQ. This CDR3 contains 15 residues. Trimming stripped 0 bases from V and 0 bases from J, with 9 bases between. The CDR3 region is CASSLAPSMNTEAFF. The CDR3 nucleotides read TGCGCCAGCAGCTTGGCTCCGAGCATGAACACTGAAGCTTTCTTT.

The rearrangement uses TRBV3-1 (or the pseudogene TRBV3-2) and TRBJ1-4, with 7 bases identical to TRBD1. Germline CDR1 is LGHDT and CDR2 is YNNKEL (reference sequence). CDR3 length: 16 residues. With V trimmed by 4 bases and J by 0 bases, 5 bases remained unmatched. This CDR3 is CASSLGTAATNEKLFF. CDR3 nucleotide sequence: TGTGCCAGCAGCCTCGGGACAGCTGCAACTAATGAAAAACTGTTTTTT.